The 29 T cell receptor beta chains presented below share a single source sample, sequenced in a study of response to subunit inactivated influenza vaccine (dated by TCRdb to 2016 to 2019). Library preparation was by RT-PCR. The listed sequencing device is Illumina HiSeq 2500. TCRdb took the public reads, trimmed them with fastp at Q25, ran MiXCR for clone calling and kept in-frame beta chains. Records with the same CDR3 protein are collapsed into one entry carrying the most frequent genes and DNA. In all, the sample holds 590,000 or so distinct CDR3 sequences, and approximately 14% of those were seen once. 6% to 9.5% of the sample belongs to the ten largest clones. The sequencing used PBMCs from blood, collected roughly 2 weeks before vaccination. All receptors derive from a man between 50 and 59 years old who received an inactivated influenza vaccine. Donor details come from another sample of the same person, matched by shared clones.

This clonotype appeared a few times. V gene TRBV15 combines with J gene TRBJ2-5, with D perhaps matching TRBD1 or TRBD2 (7 bases each). Trimming pared 5 bases from V and 5 bases from J, leaving 18 bases between. CDR3 length: 15 residues. Germline-derived CDR1 and CDR2 are LNHNV and YYDKDF (reference sequence). The CDR3 nucleotides are TGTGCCACCAGCCCAGGGGGGGGGCGGTTGGAGACCCAGTACTTC. This sequence encodes CATSPGGGRLETQYF.

The chain carries TRBV9 and TRBJ2-2; the D gene is possibly TRBD2 (7 bases). The length of the CDR3 is 16 residues. Germline loops: CDR1 SGDLS, CDR2 YYNGEE. The V end lost 4 bases, the J end lost 1 base, and 14 bases lay between the germline ends. CDR3 loop: CASSPRGGQNTGELFF. The CDR3 DNA sequence: TGTGCCAGCAGCCCGAGGGGGGGACAGAACACCGGGGAGCTGTTTTTT.

In this sample, this clonotype turned up many times. Relative to the germline gene, one junction end is altered; a read error may explain this. The rearrangement uses TRBV20-1 and TRBJ1-2; D ambiguous. Per germline, CDR1 DFQATT and CDR2 SNEGSKA (reference sequence). The CDR3 sequence is 11 residues long. DNA for the CDR3: TGCAGTGCTAGAGATGGTCCTCAGGAGGGCTTC. This sequence encodes CSARDGPQEGF.

The chain carries TRBV29-1 and TRBJ1-2; D unclear. V gave up 5 bases and J gave up 3 bases, with 13 bases separating them. CDR3 length: 13 residues. Germline CDR1 is SQVTM and CDR2 is ANQGSEA. This chain's CDR3 is CSVIDPRDYGYTF. CDR3 nucleotide sequence: TGCAGCGTTATAGACCCGCGGGACTATGGCTACACCTTC. The variable domain in full, with the rest retrieved from reference TRBV29-1 and TRBJ1-2, is SAVISQKPSRDICQRGTSLTIQCQVDSQVTMMFWYRQQPGQSLTLIATANQGSEATYESGFVIDKFPISRPNLTFSTLTVSNMSPEDSSIYLCSVIDPRDYGYTFGSGTRLTVV.

The CDR3 DNA sequence: TGTGCCACGGGACAGGGGCGGTACGAGCAGTACTTC. It is translated as CATGQGRYEQYF. This chain uses TRBV15 with TRBJ2-7; 10 bases match TRBD1. The germline CDR1 and CDR2 sequences are LNHNV and YYDKDF (reference sequence). The CDR3 runs to 12 residues. Trimming removed 9 bases from V and 4 bases from J; junction bases left unmatched: 3.

The J gene is TRBJ2-5, the V gene TRBV28; 8 bases line up with TRBD2. CDR3 length: 17 amino acids. Germline V gives CDR1 MDHEN, CDR2 SYDVKM. V was clipped by 4 bases and J by 3 bases; unmatched bases: 13. CDR3 protein: CASSSSIRGGLEETQYF. The CDR3 coding sequence is TGTGCCAGCAGTTCGTCTATTAGGGGGGGACTAGAAGAGACCCAGTACTTC.

This clonotype showed up many times. The chain is built from TRBV2 and TRBJ1-2; D gene unclear. CDR3 length: 14 amino acids. Germline CDR1 is SNHLY and CDR2 is FYNNEI. The V end lost 6 bases, the J end lost 4 bases, and 15 bases lay between the germline ends. Here the CDR3 DNA reads TGTGCCAGCAGAGTACTGACGCCGGGCTATGGCTACACCTTC. It specifies CASRVLTPGYGYTF.

This clonotype has only a few counts. V is TRBV12-3 or TRBV12-4 and J is TRBJ1-1; D gene uncertain. This CDR3 has 15 residues. Trimming cost V 1 base and J 1 base, with 10 bases left between them. In DNA, the CDR3 is TGTGCCAGCAGTTTAGGAGGTGGGAAGAACACTGAAGCTTTCTTT. Protein: CASSLGGGKNTEAFF.

This chain joins TRBV5-1 and TRBJ1-2; no clear D. There are 18 residues in the CDR3. Trimming took 4 bases from V and 0 from J, leaving 22 bases between them. CDR1 is SGHRS, CDR2 YFSETQ, per germline. The CDR3 sequence is CASSTHPSGGHTNYGYTF. For the CDR3, the DNA is TGCGCCAGCAGCACCCACCCGTCGGGAGGCCACACTAACTATGGCTACACCTTC.

This chain connects TRBV12-3 or TRBV12-4 to TRBJ2-2, with D perhaps matching TRBD2 (5 bases). V shed 7 bases and J shed 7 bases, with 10 bases lying between them. The CDR3 runs 12 residues. The CDR3 region is CASTRASGELFF. CDR3 DNA sequence: TGTGCCAGCACGCGGGCGAGCGGGGAGCTGTTTTTT.

The chain carries TRBV20-1 and TRBJ2-5, with D tentatively TRBD1 (6 bases). Germline lookup yields CDR1 DFQATT and CDR2 SNEGSKA (reference sequence). The CDR3 sequence is 14 residues long. Deletions cut 0 bases from V and 5 bases from J, with 13 bases between. CDR3 DNA: TGCAGTGCTAGAGAAACAGGGAGAAAGGAGACCCAGTACTTC. Translating it yields CSARETGRKETQYF.

This chain connects TRBV2 to TRBJ1-4; D not certain. Germline V gives CDR1 SNHLY, CDR2 FYNNEI. The CDR3 totals 15 residues. Deletions cut 6 bases from V and 7 bases from J, with 18 bases between. The CDR3 region has the DNA TGTGCCAGCAGGCTGGCCACGTCCGGTGGTGAAAAACTGTTTTTT. It encodes CASRLATSGGEKLFF.

This clonotype was seen more than once but under ten times. The chain is built from TRBV10-3 and TRBJ1-1; tentative D call: TRBD1 (5 bases). Germline CDR1 is ENHRY and CDR2 is SYGVKD. The CDR3 totals 14 residues. Trimming shortened V by 6 bases and J by 2 bases, and 13 bases separated the two germline ends. This CDR3 reads CAIRTVVGNTEAFF. CDR3 nucleotide sequence: TGTGCCATCAGGACAGTGGTTGGAAACACTGAAGCTTTCTTT.

This clonotype was seen ten or more times. This CDR3 is CASGLGGGEKLFF. The CDR3 region has the DNA TGTGCCAGCGGTTTGGGCGGGGGTGAAAAACTGTTTTTT. The chain is built from TRBV4-2 and TRBJ1-4; possibly TRBD1 for D (5 bases). The CDR3 loop spans 13 amino acids. V gave up 8 bases and J gave up 7 bases, with 14 bases separating them. Germline CDR1 and CDR2: LGHNA and YNFKEQ.

CDR3 residues: CASSPLQDLYNEQFF. The CDR3 DNA is TGTGCCAGCTCACCACTTCAGGACCTTTACAATGAGCAGTTCTTC. J is TRBJ2-1 and V is TRBV18; D unresolved. V lost 1 base to trimming and J lost 4 bases, with 11 bases between them. The CDR3 extends over 15 amino acids. The germline CDR1 and CDR2 sequences are KGHSH and LQKENI.

V and J are TRBV12-3 or TRBV12-4 and TRBJ2-2; 7 nucleotides agree with TRBD2. The V and J ends lost 4 bases and 3 bases, in that order; junction bases with no gene match: 2. CDR3 length: 14 amino acids. The CDR3 region is CASSSLAYTGELFF. The CDR3 bases are TGTGCCAGCAGTTCACTAGCGTACACCGGGGAGCTGTTTTTT.

The V call is TRBV24-1, the J call TRBJ2-3; 7 positions match TRBD2. V lost 5 bases to trimming and J lost 10 bases; unmatched junction nucleotides: 11. This CDR3 has 14 residues. Germline CDR1 reads KGHDR; CDR2 reads SFDVKD. CDR3 bases: TGTGCCACCAGTGCCACCTCTGGCGGGAGCTCGCAGTATTTT. It yields the protein CATSATSGGSSQYF.

There are many counts of this clonotype. The chain recombines TRBV5-1 with TRBJ2-6, with TRBD1 as a possible D gene (6 bases). The V gene's germline CDR1 is SGHRS and CDR2 YFSETQ. The V and J ends lost 1 base and 1 base respectively, with 6 bases between them. The CDR3 is made up of 15 amino acids. The CDR3 reads CASSLTGSGANVLTF. For the CDR3, the DNA is TGCGCCAGCAGCTTGACAGGGTCTGGGGCCAACGTCCTGACTTTC.

This clonotype came up a few times. V gene TRBV5-1 combines with J gene TRBJ1-2, with unresolved D. There are 14 residues in the CDR3. Germline-derived CDR1 and CDR2 are SGHRS and YFSETQ. Trimming took off 0 bases at V and 4 bases at J, with 10 bases between the two ends. This CDR3 reads CASSLDGSGYGYTF. DNA of the CDR3: TGCGCCAGCAGCTTGGACGGGTCAGGCTATGGCTACACCTTC. Full variable domain (rest looked up from reference TRBV5-1 and TRBJ1-2): KAGVTQTPRYLIKTRGQQVTLSCSPISGHRSVSWYQQTPGQGLQFLFEYFSETQRNKGNFPGRFSGRQFSNSRSEMNVSTLELGDSALYLCASSLDGSGYGYTFGSGTRLTVV.

In this sample, this clonotype turned up a few times. V and J are TRBV20-1 and TRBJ1-2; 11 bases fit TRBD1. Trimming took 5 bases from V and 3 from J; bases not matched to a gene: 2. Per germline, CDR1 DFQATT and CDR2 SNEGSKA (reference sequence). There are 13 residues in the CDR3. Written as DNA, the CDR3 is TGCAGTGCTCCGGGACAGGGGGACTATGGCTACACCTTC. It translates to CSAPGQGDYGYTF.

The chain is built from TRBV4-2 and TRBJ2-1; 8 bases fit TRBD2. The CDR3 is made up of 18 amino acids. The germline V gene has CDR1 LGHNA and CDR2 YNFKEQ. V lost 0 bases to trimming and J lost 3 bases; unmatched junction nucleotides: 10. The CDR3 DNA reads as TGTGCCAGCAGCCAAGATAGCCCTAGCGGGTGGGTCTACAATGAGCAGTTCTTC. Its translation is CASSQDSPSGWVYNEQFF.

This clonotype showed up just a few times. The rearrangement joins TRBV12-3 or TRBV12-4 to TRBJ2-7, with 8 positions matching TRBD2. J gave up 2 bases and V 3 bases, and 9 bases lay outside the gene matches. CDR3 size: 16 residues. CDR3 in amino acids: CASSLGLAGLPYEQYF. In nucleotides, the CDR3 is TGTGCCAGCAGTTTGGGGCTAGCGGGTCTCCCCTACGAGCAGTACTTC.

This clonotype was seen repeatedly, ten times or more. This sequence may be a read error, since a much larger clone differs from it by one base. The V gene is TRBV5-1, the J gene TRBJ2-6; no clear D gene. The CDR3 spans 15 residues. Per germline, CDR1 SGHRS and CDR2 YFSETQ. The CDR3 DNA reads as TGTGCCAGCAGCTTAGGCGTCTCTGGGGCCAACGTCCTGACTTTC. This encodes CASSLGVSGANVLTF. Based on the CDR3 plus reference TRBV5-1 and TRBJ2-6, the full variable domain is KAGVTQTPRYLIKTRGQQVTLSCSPISGHRSVSWYQQTPGQGLQFLFEYFSETQRNKGNFPGRFSGRQFSNSRSEMNVSTLELGDSALYLCASSLGVSGANVLTFGAGSRLTVL.

This clonotype was seen at least ten times. This rearrangement joins TRBV6-1 to TRBJ2-7; D is possibly TRBD2 (6 bases). Trimming took off 1 base at V and 2 bases at J, with 9 bases between the two ends. Germline V gene lookup returns CDR1 MNHNS and CDR2 SASEGT. The CDR3 runs to 14 residues. CDR3 amino acids: CASSEVGGTYEQYF. CDR3 sequence (DNA): TGTGCCAGCAGTGAAGTGGGCGGGACCTACGAGCAGTACTTC.

In DNA, the CDR3 is TGTGCCAGCAGGGAGAGGAACACTGAAGCTTTCTTT. Translation: CASRERNTEAFF. The chain has TRBV28 and TRBJ1-1; D is undetermined. There are 12 residues in the CDR3. V lost 6 bases and J 1 base, leaving 6 bases between the germline ends. Germline-derived CDR1 and CDR2 are MDHEN and SYDVKM.

This clonotype occurred a few times. V gene TRBV24-1 combines with J gene TRBJ2-3, with D possibly TRBD1 on 6 matching bases. Trimming pared 2 bases from V and 3 bases from J, leaving 11 bases between. Germline CDR1 is KGHDR and CDR2 is SFDVKD. CDR3 length: 15 amino acids. The chain's CDR3 is CATSDYTRGTDTQYF. The CDR3 DNA sequence: TGTGCCACCAGTGATTATACTAGGGGGACAGATACGCAGTATTTT.

This clonotype was seen a few times. The rearrangement joins TRBV7-2 to TRBJ2-4; D gene uncertain. Between the trimmed V and J ends, which lost 5 bases and 5 bases, there was a span of 13 bases. CDR3 size: 14 residues. Per the germline V gene, CDR1 is SGHTA and CDR2 is FQGNSA. Here the CDR3 DNA reads TGTGCCAGCAGCCAAAGTCGCGGACAAAACATTCAGTACTTC. Translated, it gives CASSQSRGQNIQYF.

This clonotype has more than one count but fewer than ten. This chain connects TRBV7-8 to TRBJ1-5; tentatively, D is TRBD1 (5 bases). The CDR3 loop spans 15 amino acids. Germline V CDR1 and CDR2: SGHVS, FQNEAQ. V was cut by 2 bases and J by 3 bases, with 11 bases left in between. CDR3 nucleotide sequence: TGTGCCAGCAGCTTAATCCAGGGACTCAATCAGCCCCAGCATTTT. Encoded protein: CASSLIQGLNQPQHF.

This clonotype came up many times. This chain links TRBV3-1 with TRBJ2-5, with 7 nucleotides matching TRBD1. Trimming at V came to 4 bases and at J to 5 bases, leaving 13 bases not matched to a gene. From germline, CDR1 is LGHDT and CDR2 YNNKEL (reference sequence). There are 16 residues in the CDR3. The CDR3, as DNA: TGTGCCAGCAGCCTTTACTCCCAGGGGGTTGTGGAGACCCAGTACTTC. This gives the protein CASSLYSQGVVETQYF.